Following are 32 T cell receptor beta chains from one sample sequenced in a study of cytomegalovirus exposure and HLA in healthy donors. Using immunoSEQ multiplex PCR, the repertoire was profiled, and TCRdb retains in-frame clones only, with some absent. The sample has some 140,000 clones, 89% seen once. Input material: PBMCs. These receptors were collected from a woman aged 18-29 years in good health and CMV-seropositive.

This sequence joins TRBV11-3 and TRBJ1-2; tentative D call: TRBD1 (6 bases). V was shortened by 6 bases and J by 8 bases, with 16 bases between the two germline ends. The germline V gene has CDR1 SGHNT and CDR2 YENEEA. The CDR3 runs to 13 residues. CDR3 region: CASSTLAGDGYTF. DNA for the CDR3: TGTGCCAGCAGTACCCTTGCAGGGGACGGCTACACCTTC.

The chain carries TRBV4-1 and TRBJ1-3, with D uncertain. V gave up 0 bases and J gave up 4 bases, with 16 bases separating them. The germline CDR1 and CDR2 sequences are MGHRA and YSYEKL. The CDR3 contains 17 residues. DNA of the CDR3: TGCGCCAGCAGCCAAGAGCCCGCCACGGGGAAAGGAAACACCATATATTTT. Translation gives CASSQEPATGKGNTIYF.

The CDR3 loop is CASSPSGTPYGYTF. The CDR3 DNA is TGTGCCAGCAGCCCCTCCGGGACACCGTATGGCTACACCTTC. V is TRBV6-5 and J is TRBJ1-2, with D possibly matching TRBD1 (6 bases). Between the trimmed V and J ends, which lost 6 bases and 5 bases, there was a span of 16 bases. In germline, CDR1 is MNHEY, CDR2 SVGAGI. The CDR3 extends over 14 amino acids.

The chain joins TRBV28 to TRBJ1-2; a possible D gene is TRBD1 (5 bases). Germline-derived CDR1 and CDR2 are MDHEN and SYDVKM. V lost 5 bases to trimming and J lost 5 bases, with 12 bases between them. The CDR3 is made up of 13 amino acids. This CDR3 reads CASSGGAQYGYTF. The CDR3 DNA reads as TGTGCCAGCAGTGGCGGGGCACAGTATGGCTACACCTTC.

This clone was seen once. J is TRBJ2-3 and V is TRBV30, with 12 bases identical to TRBD2. CDR1 is GTSNPN, CDR2 SVGIG, per germline (reference sequence). The CDR3 spans 16 residues. The V and J ends lost 4 bases and 5 bases, in that order; junction bases with no gene match: 10. The CDR3 sequence: CAWTPPSGGAVDTQYF. In nucleotides, the CDR3 is TGTGCCTGGACCCCCCCTAGCGGGGGGGCCGTAGATACGCAGTATTTT.

The gene calls are TRBV6-6 and TRBJ2-7, with TRBD2 identical over 8 bases. Germline-derived CDR1 and CDR2 are MNHNY and SVGAGI (reference sequence). The junction had 2 bases not matched to a gene; V was cut back by 3 bases and J by 7 bases. The CDR3 runs to 12 residues. CDR3 in DNA: TGTGCCAGCAGTTATCAGCGGGGGGAGCAGTACTTC. Its protein is CASSYQRGEQYF.

There are a few counts of this clone. The chain uses TRBV5-4 and TRBJ2-2, with 9 bases identical to TRBD2. The CDR3 sequence is 17 residues long. CDR1 is SGHNT and CDR2 is YYREEE in the germline V gene (reference sequence). Trimming cost V 3 bases and J 5 bases; bases outside gene matches: 11. CDR3 sequence: CASSSAKAGGGTGELFF. CDR3 sequence (DNA): TGTGCCAGCAGCTCAGCAAAAGCGGGGGGCGGTACCGGGGAGCTGTTTTTT. Full variable domain (missing parts from reference TRBV5-4 and TRBJ2-2): ETGVTQSPTHLIKTRGQQVTLRCSSQSGHNTVSWYQQALGQGPQFIFQYYREEENGRGNFPPRFSGLQFPNYSSELNVNALELDDSALYLCASSSAKAGGGTGELFFGEGSRLTVL.

CDR3 in amino acids: CASSTPLGSSESNTEAFF. The DNA for the CDR3 is TGTGCCAGCAGCACACCCCTTGGTAGCTCGGAGTCGAACACTGAAGCTTTCTTT. V is TRBV11-2 and J is TRBJ1-1; D ambiguous. CDR1 and CDR2 (germline): SGHAT, FQNNGV. The CDR3 covers 18 residues. Trimming took off 5 bases at V and 1 base at J, with 23 bases between the two ends.

The J gene is TRBJ2-2, the V gene TRBV11-2, with unresolved D. Germline CDR1 and CDR2: SGHAT and FQNNGV. The ends were cut back, 6 bases at V and 2 bases at J, with 13 bases in the middle. The CDR3 is made up of 15 amino acids. The DNA of the CDR3 is TGTGCCAGCAGTTTACTGGCATCTAACACCGGGGAGCTGTTTTTT. Translating it yields CASSLLASNTGELFF.

The V call is TRBV9, the J call TRBJ1-6, with D unclear. Germline CDR1 SGDLS, CDR2 YYNGEE. V lost 0 bases and J 0 bases, leaving 7 bases between the germline ends. The CDR3 is 16 residues long. As DNA, the CDR3 is TGTGCCAGCAGCGTAGACGAGAGCTCCTATAATTCACCCCTCCACTTT. Encoded protein: CASSVDESSYNSPLHF.

The chain recombines TRBV5-1 with TRBJ2-2; possibly TRBD2 for D (5 bases). The germline V gene encodes CDR1 SGHRS and CDR2 YFSETQ. Trimming removed 4 bases from V and 7 bases from J, with 8 bases in between. This CDR3 is 12 amino acids long. The CDR3 is CASSPGYGELFF. The CDR3 nucleotides read TGCGCCAGCAGCCCGGGGTACGGGGAGCTGTTTTTT.

This clone was found a few times. The DNA of the CDR3 is TGTGCCAGCAGTTTTAACAGGGTCACTGAAGCTTTCTTT. This translates into CASSFNRVTEAFF. The rearrangement links TRBV27 to TRBJ1-1, with D perhaps matching TRBD1 (6 bases). The CDR3 sequence is 13 residues long. Trimming shortened V by 3 bases and J by 4 bases, and 9 bases separated the two germline ends. Germline-derived CDR1 and CDR2 are MNHEY and SMNVEV (reference sequence).

This chain joins TRBV2 and TRBJ2-1; 9 bases match TRBD2. Germline V gene data show CDR1 as SNHLY and CDR2 as FYNNEI. With V trimmed by 6 bases and J by 0 bases, 6 bases remained unmatched. The CDR3 has 16 amino acids. The CDR3 sequence: CASRMTSGSSYNEQFF. CDR3 DNA sequence: TGTGCCAGCAGGATGACTAGCGGAAGCTCCTACAATGAGCAGTTCTTC.

V and J are TRBV7-6 and TRBJ2-7, with a tentative D call TRBD2 (5 bases). V lost 1 base and J lost 10, with 17 bases in between. Germline loops: CDR1 SGHVS, CDR2 FNYEAQ. The CDR3 has 14 amino acids. The CDR3 DNA reads as TGTGCCAGCAGCTTAGGAGGAGGCCATTCCGACCAGTACTTC. It translates to CASSLGGGHSDQYF.

The rearrangement links TRBV5-1 to TRBJ2-2, with D perhaps TRBD2 (5 bases). V was clipped by 7 bases and J by 4 bases, with 14 bases between them. Per the germline V gene, CDR1 is SGHRS and CDR2 is YFSETQ. The CDR3 covers 14 residues. DNA of the CDR3: TGCGCCAGCGGAGCGATGGGGAGCACCGGGGAGCTGTTTTTT. Translated, it gives CASGAMGSTGELFF.

This clone has just a few counts. This chain connects TRBV19 to TRBJ1-2; D unresolved. V lost 7 bases and J lost 0, with 12 bases in between. Germline V gene lookup returns CDR1 LNHDA and CDR2 SQIVND (reference sequence). The CDR3 spans 14 residues. CDR3 sequence reads: CASKINGANYGYTF. The CDR3 nucleotides read TGTGCCAGTAAAATAAACGGGGCTAACTATGGCTACACCTTC.

The chain couples TRBV9 to TRBJ1-2, with 9 bases that match TRBD1. CDR1 and CDR2 from the germline V gene are SGDLS and YYNGEE. The CDR3 is 16 amino acids. Unmatched junction bases numbered 10, after V lost 0 bases and J lost 7 bases. CDR3 sequence reads: CASSVGPGDRAAGYTF. The DNA for the CDR3 is TGTGCCAGCAGCGTAGGGCCAGGGGACAGGGCGGCTGGCTACACCTTC.

V gene TRBV4-1 combines with J gene TRBJ1-5; 9 bases agree with TRBD1. The junction had 11 bases not matched to a gene; V was cut back by 1 base and J by 7 bases. This CDR3 region has 17 residues. CDR1 and CDR2 (germline): MGHRA, YSYEKL. The CDR3 sequence is CASSQAWDRDQGQPQHF. The DNA of the CDR3 is TGCGCCAGCAGCCAAGCCTGGGACAGGGACCAGGGGCAGCCCCAGCATTTT.

This chain uses TRBV7-6 with TRBJ2-5; 9 bases agree with TRBD2. V gave up 1 base and J gave up 4 bases; unmatched junction bases: 7. Germline lookup yields CDR1 SGHVS and CDR2 FNYEAQ. This CDR3 is 16 amino acids long. CDR3 coding DNA: TGTGCCAGCAGCTTAGAGACCCTAGCGGGAACAGAGACCCAGTACTTC. This gives the protein CASSLETLAGTETQYF.

The V and J genes are TRBV6-4 and TRBJ2-3; 11 positions agree with TRBD2. The CDR3 consists of 16 residues. Germline CDR1 MRHNA, CDR2 SNTAGT. Unmatched junction bases numbered 7, after V lost 4 bases and J lost 4 bases. The CDR3 loop reads CASSAAPSGGSDTQYF. The DNA for the CDR3 is TGTGCCAGCAGTGCCGCGCCTAGCGGGGGGTCAGATACGCAGTATTTT.

J is TRBJ2-3 and V is TRBV7-2, with a tentative D call TRBD2 (6 bases). V lost 4 bases and J 6 bases, leaving 14 bases between the germline ends. This CDR3 comprises 14 residues. The germline gives CDR1 SGHTA, CDR2 FQGNSA. The CDR3 coding sequence is TGTGCCAGCAGCTCTAGTGGACGGGGGGATACGCAGTATTTT. It yields the protein CASSSSGRGDTQYF.

Note on this clone: This sample includes further DNA sequences coding for the same CDR3. The chain employs TRBV2 and TRBJ2-3, with D hard to call. The ends were cut back, 7 bases at V and 3 bases at J, with 5 bases in the middle. CDR1 is SNHLY and CDR2 is FYNNEI in the germline V gene. The CDR3 totals 11 residues. The CDR3 DNA reads as TGTGCCAGCACCCCGACAGATACGCAGTATTTT. Encoded protein: CASTPTDTQYF. Filled out from reference TRBV2 and TRBJ2-3, the complete variable domain reads EPEVTQTPSHQVTQMGQEVILRCVPISNHLYFYWYRQILGQKVEFLVSFYNNEISEKSEIFDDQFSVERPDGSNFTLKIRSTKLEDSAMYFCASTPTDTQYFGPGTRLTVL.

V gene TRBV18 combines with J gene TRBJ2-1; 9 bases are a match to TRBD1. This CDR3 is 15 amino acids long. Unmatched junction bases numbered 4, after V lost 6 bases and J lost 1 base. Germline lookup yields CDR1 KGHSH and CDR2 LQKENI. CDR3 bases: TGTGCCAGCTCGCGACAGGGGGGGTCCTACAATGAGCAGTTCTTC. This gives the protein CASSRQGGSYNEQFF.

In its sample, this clone was seen a few times. The V and J genes are TRBV9 and TRBJ2-1, with TRBD1 as a possible D gene (7 bases). V was pared by 0 bases and J by 2 bases, with 12 bases between. CDR3 size: 16 residues. Germline V gene sequence: CDR1 SGDLS, CDR2 YYNGEE. The DNA of the CDR3 is TGTGCCAGCAGCGTAGCTCAGGGGGGTCCCTACAATGAGCAGTTCTTC. Its protein is CASSVAQGGPYNEQFF.

The chain joins TRBV7-6 to TRBJ2-7; 13 bases are shared with TRBD2. From germline, CDR1 is SGHVS and CDR2 FNYEAQ. V gave up 5 bases and J gave up 5 bases; unmatched junction bases: 9. The CDR3 is made up of 16 amino acids. The CDR3 protein is CASSPTSGGATNEQYF. DNA for the CDR3: TGTGCCAGCAGCCCCACTAGCGGGGGGGCAACCAACGAGCAGTACTTC.

The chain combines TRBV10-3 with TRBJ1-5; 8 bases line up with TRBD1. The V gene's germline CDR1 is ENHRY and CDR2 SYGVKD. The CDR3 spans 15 residues. After removal of 5 bases from V and 5 bases from J, the junction contained 8 bases not matched to a gene. This CDR3 reads CAISKSTGGDQPQHF. Written as DNA, the CDR3 is TGTGCCATCAGTAAATCTACAGGGGGTGATCAGCCCCAGCATTTT.

The gene calls are TRBV5-6 and TRBJ2-7; D remains unclear. CDR3 length equals 13 residues. Trimming stripped 0 bases from V and 6 bases from J, with 10 bases between. Germline V CDR1 and CDR2: SGHDT, YYEEEE. The CDR3 region is CASSLGASLEQYF. The CDR3 DNA reads TGTGCCAGCAGCTTGGGGGCCTCCCTCGAGCAGTACTTC.

The V call is TRBV4-2, the J call TRBJ2-2; no reliable D call. CDR1 is LGHNA, CDR2 YNFKEQ, per germline. Trimming shortened V by 0 bases and J by 8 bases, and 10 bases separated the two germline ends. The CDR3 totals 14 residues. CDR3 sequence: CASSQDLSMGELFF. CDR3 DNA sequence: TGTGCCAGCAGCCAAGATTTGAGTATGGGGGAGCTGTTTTTT.

This sequence joins TRBV5-5 and TRBJ1-1, with TRBD1 as a possible D gene (5 bases). Trimming cost V 1 base and J 0 bases, with 19 bases left between them. This CDR3 comprises 18 residues. From germline, CDR1 is SGHKS and CDR2 YYEKEE (reference sequence). The CDR3 bases are TGTGCCAGCAGCTTGTTCTCTGGGTACAGGTCAATGAACACTGAAGCTTTCTTT. It yields the protein CASSLFSGYRSMNTEAFF.

V gene TRBV15 combines with J gene TRBJ1-5; D gene ambiguous. Per germline, CDR1 LNHNV and CDR2 YYDKDF (reference sequence). V lost 0 bases to trimming and J lost 0 bases, with 9 bases between them. The CDR3 length is 16 residues. CDR3 protein: CATSRDLGYSNQPQHF. In DNA, the CDR3 is TGTGCCACCAGCAGAGACCTAGGTTATAGCAATCAGCCCCAGCATTTT.

The rearrangement links TRBV4-3 to TRBJ2-3; 10 bases are shared with TRBD1. Looked up from germline, CDR1 is LGHNA and CDR2 is YSLEER. The CDR3 runs 16 residues. The V gene end was trimmed by 5 bases and the J gene end by 1 base; junction bases not matched to a gene: 6. The CDR3 nucleotides read TGCGCCAGCAGCGCTTCCGGGACAGGGGGCACAGATACGCAGTATTTT. This codes for CASSASGTGGTDTQYF.

The chain uses TRBV21-1 and TRBJ2-3; no check of the table's D call, TRBD1, against the DNA was made. TRBV21-1 is a pseudogene locus. CDR3 length equals 16 residues. The CDR3 DNA sequence: TGTGCCAGCAGCAAAGCAAGACAGGGGAACACAGATACGCAGTATTTT. Translated, it gives CASSKARQGNTDTQYF.